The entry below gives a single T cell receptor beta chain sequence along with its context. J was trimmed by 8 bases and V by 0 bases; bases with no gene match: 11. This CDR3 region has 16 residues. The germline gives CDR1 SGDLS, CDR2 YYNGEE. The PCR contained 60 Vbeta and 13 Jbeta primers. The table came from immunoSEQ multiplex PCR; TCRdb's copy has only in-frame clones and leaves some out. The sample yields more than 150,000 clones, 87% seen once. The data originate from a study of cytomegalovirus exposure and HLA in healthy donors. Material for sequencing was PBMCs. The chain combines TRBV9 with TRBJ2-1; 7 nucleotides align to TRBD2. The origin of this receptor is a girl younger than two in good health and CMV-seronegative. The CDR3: CASSVASGAGVHEQFF. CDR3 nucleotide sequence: TGTGCCAGCAGCGTAGCATCCGGGGCGGGAGTCCATGAGCAGTTCTTC.